This record concerns one T cell receptor beta chain sequence. Reverse transcription used roughly 0.45 to 1 ug RNA and random hexamers. With immunoSEQ multiplex PCR, TCR beta CDR3 was amplified across 54 Vbeta and 13 Jbeta. MiXCR, applied by TCRdb to the immunoSEQ multiplex PCR reads, yields one record per CDR3 protein. This sample has more than 150,000 distinct CDR3 sequences, with about 94% found just once. The data belong to a study of CD8 T cells in Susac syndrome. This CDR3 has 13 amino acids. Trimming took off 3 bases at V and 1 base at J, with 8 bases between the two ends. In germline, CDR1 is SGDLS, CDR2 YYNGEE.

The V gene is TRBV9, the J gene TRBJ2-7; the D gene is possibly TRBD1 (6 bases). This clonotype was obtained from a human donor with multiple sclerosis. The specimen sequenced was CD8+ T cells from PBMCs. CDR3 nucleotide sequence: TGTGCCAGCAGCGCCACAGGGTCCTACGAGCAGTACTTC. Amino acids: CASSATGSYEQYF.